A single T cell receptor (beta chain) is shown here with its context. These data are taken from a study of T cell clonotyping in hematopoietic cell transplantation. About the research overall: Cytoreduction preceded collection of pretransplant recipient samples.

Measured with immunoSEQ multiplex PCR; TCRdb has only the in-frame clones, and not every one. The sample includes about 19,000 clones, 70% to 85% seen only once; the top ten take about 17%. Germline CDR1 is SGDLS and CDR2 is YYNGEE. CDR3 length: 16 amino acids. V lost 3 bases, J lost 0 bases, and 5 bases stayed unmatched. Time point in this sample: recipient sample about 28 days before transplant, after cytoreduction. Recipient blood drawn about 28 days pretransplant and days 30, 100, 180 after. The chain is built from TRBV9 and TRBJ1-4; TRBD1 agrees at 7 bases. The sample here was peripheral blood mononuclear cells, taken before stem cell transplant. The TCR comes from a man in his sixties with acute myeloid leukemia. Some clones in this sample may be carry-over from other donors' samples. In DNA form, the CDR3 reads TGTGCCAGCAGCGCGGAGGGGGCTGCAACTAATGAAAAACTGTTTTTT. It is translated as CASSAEGAATNEKLFF.